This T cell receptor (beta chain) is from a study of T cell responses to AZD1222 COVID-19 vaccine. Study observations and caveats: In a largely white British group with more females than males, clonal diversity was possibly underestimated.

Using immunoSEQ multiplex PCR, the repertoire was profiled, and TCRdb retains in-frame clones only, with some absent. Of some 130,000 clones in the sample, around nine tenths were seen once. CDR3 length: 15 amino acids. Trimming took 4 bases from V and 7 from J, leaving 17 bases between them. Germline V gene data show CDR1 as SGHRS and CDR2 as YFSETQ. About this clone itself: Antigen unknown.

This TCR was recovered from an adult in good health. This specimen was peripheral blood, taken on day 0 of AZD1222 vaccination. The chain combines TRBV5-1 with TRBJ1-4; D ambiguous. The CDR3, as DNA: TGCGCCAGCAGCCCGACCCCAAAGGCAGGTGAAAAACTGTTTTTT. Its protein is CASSPTPKAGEKLFF.